This T cell receptor beta chain was sequenced during a study of blood T cell repertoires in COVID-19. For the study at large: Samples taken during acute and convalescent COVID-19 were collected in the United States, Italy and Spain. T cells, B-cell-depleted T cells, or PBMCs supplied cDNA or gDNA.

In the source study's methods: Estimated nucleated cell counts came from reference gene primer amplification. Libraries were prepared by immunoSEQ multiplex PCR; TCRdb keeps only in-frame clonotypes and omits some of them. The V and J calls and clone size are taken from that table; D and trimming were inferred from the DNA. The table shows some 250,000 clones, with around four fifths occurring only once. Material for sequencing was peripheral blood. This TCR was sampled from a man aged 35-49 years with acute or convalescent COVID-19.

The DNA of the CDR3 is TGTGCCAGCAAAGACAGGCTCGGGGACAACACCGGGGAGCTGTTTTTT. Translation gives CASKDRLGDNTGELFF. The chain links TRBV3-1 (or the pseudogene TRBV3-2) to TRBJ2-2, with a possible D match to TRBD1 (6 bases). The CDR3 contains 16 residues. V lost 7 bases to trimming and J lost 2 bases, with 17 bases between them. CDR1 is LGHDT, CDR2 YNNKEL, per germline (reference sequence).